Listed below are T cell receptor beta chains from one sample, sequenced in a study of OX40 agonist ivuxolimab in advanced cancers. Method: immunoSEQ multiplex PCR; TCRdb's copy keeps in-frame clones and lacks some. The repertoire holds roughly 20,000 clones, with roughly 74% as singletons. The source material was CD4+ or CD8+ T cells sorted from blood, sampled in a trial of the OX40 agonist ivuxolimab. The receptors were gathered from an adult with an advanced solid tumor such as melanoma, head and neck, liver or kidney cancer. Each CDR3 is given without its conserved first and last residue. Each record gives: clone size, V gene, CDR3 protein. Clone size, where shown, is once, few, many, or a class for clones that have expanded.

once TRBV4-2 ASSQDLSSHQPQH
NA TRBV6-1 ASSSPESYEQY
NA TRBV7-2 ASSLAGLEQY
NA TRBV5-1 ASSLEGIEQY
few TRBV2 ASSPGQTWDYGYT
NA TRBV28 ASSPTTGWSYNEQF
NA TRBV2 ASCTGNFQETQY
medium-sized TRBV2 ASSGGENYGYT
NA TRBV6-6 ASSPDPRWPTGELF
NA TRBV19 ASSRPLGEASTDTQY
NA TRBV6-6 ASSYDPGAGSEQF
NA TRBV19 ASSPIGTEAF
few TRBV28 ASSLKGEQY
few TRBV2 ASSNNYEQY
NA TRBV15 ATSTGRNQPQH